These 29 T cell receptor beta chains were all obtained from the same sample, sequenced in a study of CD8+CD57+ T cells in acquired aplastic anemia. Profiling that covered TCR beta VDJ and CDR3 relied on genomic DNA as its template. Each CDR3 protein is one row after TCRdb ran MiXCR on the reads. Of about 270,000 distinct CDR3 sequences in the sample, approximately 80% were seen once. The sequenced patients had an expansion of CD8+CD57+ cells seen by flow cytometry. Source material: sorted CD4+, CD8+, or CD8+CD57+ T cells (not recorded which) from PBMCs. These receptors were taken from a human donor with aplastic anemia.

With regard to this clonotype: The DNA is left out, because the CDR3 cannot be placed on it with certainty; the CDR3 is given as TCRdb lists it. The rearrangement links TRBV7-9 to TRBJ2-5. Per the germline V gene, CDR1 is SEHNR and CDR2 is FQNEAQ (reference sequence). The CDR3 contains 14 residues when both ends are counted. CDR3 loop: CASSSAAQTQYFYF.

J is TRBJ1-4 and V is TRBV25-1; D is undetermined. Germline loops: CDR1 MGHDK, CDR2 SYGVNS. The V end lost 5 bases, the J end lost 5 bases, and 6 bases lay between the germline ends. The CDR3 extends over 12 amino acids. The CDR3 is CASSLPNEKLFF. CDR3 nucleotide sequence: TGTGCCAGCAGTCTTCCCAATGAAAAACTGTTTTTT.

This chain joins TRBV13 and TRBJ1-1, with D perhaps matching TRBD1 (5 bases). This CDR3 is 18 amino acids long. CDR1 and CDR2 (germline): PRHDT, FYEKMQ (reference sequence). Trimming stripped 5 bases from V and 0 bases from J, with 22 bases between. The CDR3 protein is CASSPLRDYPLVNTEAFF. CDR3 nucleotides: TGTGCCAGCAGCCCGTTAAGGGACTATCCCCTGGTGAACACTGAAGCTTTCTTT.

V usage is TRBV15 and J usage is TRBJ2-7, with D unresolved. This CDR3 is 13 amino acids long. Between the trimmed V and J ends, which lost 8 bases and 0 bases, there was a span of 11 bases. Germline V gene data show CDR1 as LNHNV and CDR2 as YYDKDF (reference sequence). CDR3 nucleotide sequence: TGTGCCACCGCCCCGGACGTCTCCTACGAGCAGTACTTC. Its translation is CATAPDVSYEQYF.

J is TRBJ1-5 and V is TRBV5-4; D is ambiguous. This CDR3 region has 15 residues. V was shortened by 4 bases and J by 4 bases, with 15 bases between the two germline ends. Germline loops: CDR1 SGHNT, CDR2 YYREEE (reference sequence). Written as DNA, the CDR3 is TGTGCCAGCAGCGTTACGAGCGCCCGAAATCAGCCCCAGCATTTT. It is translated as CASSVTSARNQPQHF.

About this clonotype: One junction end does not reproduce the germline sequence, and a read error may be involved. This chain links TRBV7-8 with TRBJ2-3; D unclear. Germline-derived CDR1 and CDR2 are SGHVS and FQNEAQ. This CDR3 has 14 residues. The CDR3 here is CASSFDAGPDAQSF. Here the CDR3 DNA reads TGTGCCAGCAGCTTTGATGCAGGTCCCGATGCGCAGTCCTTT.

Concerning this clonotype itself: Since no conserved phenylalanine or tryptophan closes the CDR3, a read error is the likely cause. The DNA is omitted, as the CDR3 cannot be located on it reliably, and the CDR3 follows TCRdb's listing. The rearrangement joins TRBV7-2 to TRBJ2-1; the D call of TRBD1 is as the table states it, not checked on the DNA. Looked up from germline, CDR1 is SGHTA and CDR2 is FQGNSA. From its first to its last residue, the CDR3 has 13 amino acids. The CDR3 is CASRYTGGTDYGY.

Points on this clonotype: The junction departs from germline at one end; a sequencing error may be responsible. The chain carries TRBV10-3 and TRBJ2-6, with D perhaps matching TRBD1 (6 bases). The length of the CDR3 is 14 residues. Germline V gene sequence: CDR1 ENHRY, CDR2 SYGVKD. CDR3: CAISEKTGIWTEAF. Written as DNA, the CDR3 is TGTGCCATCAGTGAAAAAACAGGGATATGGACTGAAGCTTTC.

V is TRBV5-1 and J is TRBJ2-1; perhaps TRBD2 as D (6 bases). CDR3 length: 13 residues. Germline CDR1 SGHRS, CDR2 YFSETQ. Trimming took off 5 bases at V and 6 bases at J, with 12 bases between the two ends. The CDR3 coding sequence is TGCGCCAGCAGTGATGGGGGGAGCAATGAGCAGTTCTTC. It codes for CASSDGGSNEQFF.

The genes are TRBV11-3 and TRBJ1-2; possibly TRBD1 for D (5 bases). This CDR3 is built from 15 residues. The V and J ends lost 3 bases and 4 bases respectively, with 15 bases between them. CDR1 and CDR2 (germline): SGHNT, YENEEA. CDR3 residues: CASSFGGAAVYGYTF. DNA for the CDR3: TGTGCCAGCAGCTTCGGCGGGGCAGCGGTCTATGGCTACACCTTC.

The rearrangement links TRBV5-8 to TRBJ1-6; tentatively, D is TRBD1 (6 bases). Trimming removed 6 bases from V and 5 bases from J, with 15 bases in between. The CDR3 length is 15 residues. Germline CDR1 is SGHTS and CDR2 is YDEGEE. The CDR3 here is CASTLQGLDNSPLHF. The CDR3 nucleotides read TGTGCCAGCACCTTACAGGGTTTGGATAATTCACCCCTCCACTTT.

This clonotype was seen only a few times. The rearrangement uses TRBV7-2 and TRBJ1-6, with D possibly matching TRBD1 (5 bases). The germline V and J ends were trimmed by 5 bases and 4 bases, with 18 bases remaining between them. This CDR3 is built from 17 residues. Germline V gives CDR1 SGHTA, CDR2 FQGNSA. The CDR3 DNA follows: TGTGCCAGCAGCCGTATTGGGAAGACAGAATATAATTCACCCCTCCACTTT. Its translation is CASSRIGKTEYNSPLHF.

As concerns this clonotype: At one end the junction does not follow the germline gene, possibly because of a read error. The chain is built from TRBV2 and TRBJ1-6; TRBD1 agrees at 10 bases. Germline V gene lookup returns CDR1 SNHLY and CDR2 FYNNEI. This CDR3 is 16 amino acids long. For the CDR3, the DNA is TGTGCCAGCAGGGACGAAGGACAGGGGGATAATTCTCCCCTCCACTTT. Amino acids: CASRDEGQGDNSPLHF.

Remarks on this clonotype: The junction and the germline gene differ at one end; a read error may be behind it. This chain joins TRBV15 and TRBJ2-1; weak D call: TRBD2 (5 bases). The assigned J gene may be wrong: the sequence end matches TRBJ2-7 better. The CDR3 is made up of 14 amino acids. The germline CDR1 and CDR2 sequences are LNHNV and YYDKDF (reference sequence). The CDR3 loop reads CATSPRALAYEQYF. The CDR3 nucleotides are TGTGCCACCAGCCCCCGGGCCCTAGCCTATGAGCAGTACTTC.

In the case of this clonotype: One end of the junction does not line up with germline, which may come from a read error. The V gene is TRBV24-1, the J gene TRBJ2-1, with D perhaps matching TRBD1 or TRBD2 (5 bases each). Looked up from germline, CDR1 is KGHDR and CDR2 is SFDVKD. The CDR3 consists of 15 residues. As DNA, the CDR3 is TGTGCCAGCAGTTCCCAGGGAATAGCGAAAGATGAGCAGTTCTTC. It codes for CASSSQGIAKDEQFF.

This chain joins TRBV6-1 and TRBJ2-2; D gene uncertain. This CDR3 contains 15 residues. Germline V CDR1 and CDR2: MNHNS, SASEGT. V gave up 6 bases and J gave up 4 bases, with 15 bases separating them. CDR3 sequence: CASSLTKVLTGELFF. DNA of the CDR3: TGTGCCAGCAGCTTGACCAAAGTGCTCACCGGGGAGCTGTTTTTT.

This clonotype has a single count. The chain links TRBV20-1 to TRBJ2-3, with TRBD2 matching 9 bases. CDR1 and CDR2 (germline): DFQATT, SNEGSKA (reference sequence). Trimming cost V 0 bases and J 4 bases; bases outside gene matches: 8. The CDR3 extends over 16 amino acids. The CDR3 nucleotides are TGCAGTGCTAGAGATCTTAGGGCGGGGGGGCCAGATACGCAGTATTTT. Translated, it gives CSARDLRAGGPDTQYF.

As regards this clonotype: A read error may produce the germline difference seen at one junction end. J is TRBJ2-3 and V is TRBV7-6; tentative D call: TRBD1 (6 bases). This CDR3 comprises 14 residues. CDR1 SGHVS and CDR2 FNYEAQ come from the germline V gene. CDR3 in amino acids: CASSSATGPEALFF. The CDR3 nucleotides are TGTGCCAGCAGCTCCGCTACAGGGCCCGAAGCTTTGTTTTTT.

The J gene is TRBJ2-7, the V gene TRBV11-1, with TRBD1 as a possible D gene (5 bases). This CDR3 spans 14 amino acids. Germline CDR1 is SGHAT and CDR2 is FQDESV (reference sequence). The V and J ends lost 5 bases and 3 bases respectively, with 14 bases between them. The CDR3: CASSARDSSYEQYV. The CDR3 nucleotides are TGTGCCAGCAGCGCGCGCGACAGCAGCTACGAGCAGTACGTC.

This clonotype was recorded a few times. V and J are TRBV7-7 and TRBJ2-5, with TRBD1 as a possible D gene (6 bases). CDR1 is SSHAT and CDR2 is FNYEAQ in the germline V gene (reference sequence). The CDR3 consists of 13 residues. The V end lost 11 bases, the J end lost 2 bases, and 15 bases lay between the germline ends. CDR3 region: CAVLGGPQETQYF. CDR3 nucleotide sequence: TGTGCCGTTCTTGGGGGCCCGCAAGAGACCCAGTACTTC. The complete variable domain, with remaining parts taken from reference TRBV7-7 and TRBJ2-5, reads GAGVSQSPRYKVTKRGQDVTLRCDPISSHATLYWYQQALGQGPEFLTYFNYEAQPDKSGLPSDRFSAERPEGSISTLTIQRTEQRDSAMYRCAVLGGPQETQYFGPGTRLLVL.

A few counts support this clonotype. This rearrangement joins TRBV15 to TRBJ1-2; no clear D gene. Trimming left V 3 bases short and J 4 bases short, with 9 bases between. The CDR3 is 13 residues long. In germline, CDR1 is LNHNV, CDR2 YYDKDF (reference sequence). The CDR3 loop reads CATSSRQAYGYTF. In DNA, the CDR3 is TGTGCCACCAGCAGCCGACAAGCCTATGGCTACACCTTC.

Many counts were recorded for this clonotype. The J gene is TRBJ2-3, the V gene TRBV2; possibly TRBD2 for D (6 bases). TRBJ2-1 matches the DNA end more closely, so the J call is doubtful. The germline V gene has CDR1 SNHLY and CDR2 FYNNEI. The CDR3 consists of 13 residues. This chain's CDR3 is CASSDGGIHTQFF. The CDR3 DNA is TGTGCCAGCAGTGATGGGGGGATACATACGCAGTTCTTC.

A remark on this clonotype: Mismatch with germline at one junction end may stem from a read error. This chain joins TRBV7-9 and TRBJ2-3; a possible D gene is TRBD1 (6 bases). Germline V gene data show CDR1 as SEHNR and CDR2 as FQNEAQ (reference sequence). CDR3 length: 13 residues. CDR3: CASGVGGADTKQF. CDR3 DNA: TGTGCCAGCGGGGTAGGGGGAGCAGATACGAAGCAGTTT.

This clonotype was found once. This chain connects TRBV5-6 to TRBJ2-7; D is ambiguous. This CDR3 contains 15 residues. CDR1 and CDR2 (germline): SGHDT, YYEEEE. With 2 bases removed from V and 4 bases from J, the gap between germline ends came to 16 bases. CDR3 sequence reads: CASSLNFGRGYEQYF. CDR3 sequence (DNA): TGTGCCAGCAGCTTAAATTTTGGGCGCGGATACGAGCAGTACTTC.

The V gene is TRBV19, the J gene TRBJ2-1, with 8 bases lining up with TRBD2. Germline CDR1 reads LNHDA; CDR2 reads SQIVND (reference sequence). This CDR3 has 16 amino acids. The trim removed 5 bases at V and 6 bases at J, leaving 12 bases unmatched. Here the CDR3 DNA reads TGTGCCAGTAGTCTTTGGGCTAAGCGGGGGAGCAATGAGCAGTTCTTC. Protein sequence: CASSLWAKRGSNEQFF.

The CDR3 region is CASSLDGQGVKTQYF. CDR3 bases: TGTGCCAGCAGCTTAGATGGACAGGGAGTCAAGACCCAGTACTTC. The chain uses TRBV7-3 and TRBJ2-5; 8 bases match TRBD1. Germline V gene data show CDR1 as SGHTA and CDR2 as FQGTGA. Trimming took 2 bases from V and 6 from J; bases not matched to a gene: 8. The CDR3 is made up of 15 amino acids.

The chain combines TRBV7-3 with TRBJ2-7; 9 bases are a match to TRBD2. Germline V CDR1 and CDR2: SGHTA, FQGTGA. V was pared by 3 bases and J by 4 bases, with 16 bases of the junction left unmatched. The CDR3 has 18 amino acids. DNA for the CDR3: TGTGCCAGCAGCTTTCAAACAAGCGGGGGGAGCCTTGAGTACGAGCAGTACGTC. The encoded protein is CASSFQTSGGSLEYEQYV.

CDR3 in DNA: TGCAGTGCTAGAGATAACTTGAGGGCACGCAATCAGCCCCAGCATTTT. It yields the protein CSARDNLRARNQPQHF. J is TRBJ1-5 and V is TRBV20-1; D ambiguous. Per the germline V gene, CDR1 is DFQATT and CDR2 is SNEGSKA (reference sequence). Trimming cost V 0 bases and J 2 bases, with 14 bases left between them. CDR3 length equals 16 residues.

As for this clonotype: Since no conserved phenylalanine or tryptophan closes the CDR3, a read error is the likely cause. The DNA is omitted, as the CDR3 cannot be located on it reliably, and the CDR3 follows TCRdb's listing. V and J are TRBV2 and TRBJ2-3; TRBD1, the D gene given by the table, was not confirmed from the DNA. With termini counted, the CDR3 has 13 amino acids. The germline gives CDR1 SNHLY, CDR2 FYNNEI. The CDR3 loop is CASSEGGGATPYS.